Presented here are 29 T cell receptor beta chains from one specimen sequenced in a study of OX40 agonist ivuxolimab in advanced cancers. The method behind the library was the immunoSEQ multiplex PCR assay. TCRdb limited this immuneACCESS table to in-frame rearrangements with V and J called. A share of clones is missing; checked studies link under half to unresolved V genes, and the rest is unexplained. Here the sample has about 82,000 clones; more than 70% occur a single time. In total, the top ten clones hold more than 2% of the sample. The material sequenced was CD4+ or CD8+ T cells sorted from blood, taken in a trial of the OX40 agonist ivuxolimab. All receptors derive from an adult with an advanced solid tumor such as melanoma, head and neck, liver or kidney cancer.

The chain combines TRBV11-2 with TRBJ1-2, with D perhaps matching TRBD1 (6 bases). CDR3 length: 14 residues. CDR1 and CDR2 (germline): SGHAT, FQNNGV. Trimming pared 8 bases from V and 0 bases from J, leaving 13 bases between. CDR3 bases: TGTGCCAGCGGGAGCAGGGGAACTAACTATGGCTACACCTTC. Residues: CASGSRGTNYGYTF.

The gene calls are TRBV18 and TRBJ2-3, with 11 bases identical to TRBD2. Germline CDR1 KGHSH, CDR2 LQKENI. The CDR3 runs to 16 residues. The J segment lost 2 bases and the V segment lost 5 bases, leaving 6 bases of the junction unmatched. In DNA form, the CDR3 reads TGTGCCAGCTCATTCACTAGCGGGGGAACCACAGATACGCAGTATTTT. This sequence encodes CASSFTSGGTTDTQYF.

The V and J genes are TRBV12-2 and TRBJ1-2; TRBD1 reflects the table's D call only, with no check against the DNA. TRBV12-2 corresponds to a pseudogene. The CDR3 sequence is 17 residues long. In DNA, the CDR3 is TGTGCAAGTCGCCCACACGTGGACAGGGGGCTGCTCTATGGCTACACCTTC. Protein product: CASRPHVDRGLLYGYTF.

This clone has just one count. This chain connects TRBV27 to TRBJ2-3, with a weak D call TRBD1 (6 bases). V was trimmed by 5 bases and J by 2 bases, leaving 14 bases between them. This CDR3 is 15 amino acids long. The V gene's germline CDR1 is MNHEY and CDR2 SMNVEV (reference sequence). The CDR3 reads CASSVDRPPTDTQYF. CDR3 nucleotides: TGTGCCAGCAGTGTTGACAGGCCGCCCACAGATACGCAGTATTTT.

The CDR3 here is CASSAPGNEQFF. CDR3 DNA: TGTGCCAGCAGTGCCCCAGGGAATGAGCAGTTCTTC. The J gene is TRBJ2-1, the V gene TRBV2; D is perhaps TRBD1 (5 bases). V was cut by 4 bases and J by 7 bases, with 8 bases left in between. The germline V gene encodes CDR1 SNHLY and CDR2 FYNNEI. The CDR3 contains 12 residues. The whole variable domain, filled in from reference TRBV2 and TRBJ2-1, reads EPEVTQTPSHQVTQMGQEVILRCVPISNHLYFYWYRQILGQKVEFLVSFYNNEISEKSEIFDDQFSVERPDGSNFTLKIRSTKLEDSAMYFCASSAPGNEQFFGPGTRLTVL.

The rearrangement joins TRBV9 to TRBJ2-1; tentative D call: TRBD2 (5 bases). Germline assignment: CDR1 SGDLS and CDR2 YYNGEE. Trimming removed 0 bases from V and 1 base from J, with 8 bases in between. CDR3 size: 15 residues. The CDR3 DNA sequence: TGTGCCAGCAGCGTAGACGGGGAATCCTACAATGAGCAGTTCTTC. This gives the protein CASSVDGESYNEQFF.

This sequence joins TRBV7-2 and TRBJ2-7, with no clear D. This CDR3 is 16 amino acids long. The ends were cut back, 4 bases at V and 3 bases at J, with 19 bases in the middle. The germline V gene encodes CDR1 SGHTA and CDR2 FQGNSA. The CDR3 region is CASSSRPTQSDYEQYF. The DNA for the CDR3 is TGTGCCAGCAGCTCCCGCCCGACGCAGTCCGACTACGAGCAGTACTTC.

V and J are TRBV18 and TRBJ1-2; D perhaps matches TRBD1 (5 bases). CDR1 is KGHSH, CDR2 LQKENI, per germline. Trimming took off 3 bases at V and 7 bases at J, with 15 bases between the two ends. The CDR3 has 14 residues. DNA of the CDR3: TGTGCCAGCTCACCGTCAGGGCAGTTCAGTGGCTACACCTTC. The encoded protein is CASSPSGQFSGYTF.

V is TRBV5-1 and J is TRBJ2-5; the match to TRBD2 covers 8 bases. Trimming took 3 bases from V and 2 from J; bases not matched to a gene: 12. From germline, CDR1 is SGHRS and CDR2 YFSETQ. The CDR3 sequence is 17 residues long. CDR3 residues: CASSWGGSGGPQETQYF. The CDR3 DNA is TGCGCCAGCAGCTGGGGCGGGAGCGGGGGCCCTCAAGAGACCCAGTACTTC.

The chain couples TRBV19 to TRBJ2-1; 9 bases align to TRBD1. Per the germline V gene, CDR1 is LNHDA and CDR2 is SQIVND (reference sequence). The CDR3 is 16 residues long. With V trimmed by 5 bases and J by 3 bases, 8 bases remained unmatched. The CDR3 coding sequence is TGTGCCAGTAGTGCGCGGGGACAGGGTGGCTACAATGAGCAGTTCTTC. This sequence encodes CASSARGQGGYNEQFF.

This clone appeared a single time. The V and J genes are TRBV7-3 and TRBJ1-1; D ambiguous. Germline CDR1 SGHTA, CDR2 FQGTGA. The CDR3 totals 16 residues. V shed 5 bases and J shed 2 bases, with 18 bases lying between them. CDR3 sequence: CASSLWVRRRNTEAFF. Written as DNA, the CDR3 is TGTGCCAGCAGCCTCTGGGTCCGAAGGAGAAACACTGAAGCTTTCTTT.

The V and J genes are TRBV30 and TRBJ1-1; 9 bases fit TRBD1. Germline CDR1 is GTSNPN and CDR2 is SVGIG (reference sequence). The V segment lost 4 bases and the J segment 5 bases; nucleotides outside the gene matches: 2. This CDR3 region has 12 residues. CDR3 in DNA: TGTGCCTGGAAACAGGGGGCGACTGAAGCTTTCTTT. This encodes CAWKQGATEAFF.

V gene TRBV5-1 combines with J gene TRBJ2-7, with 7 bases lining up with TRBD1. Germline values: CDR1 SGHRS, CDR2 YFSETQ. CDR3 length: 15 residues. The junction had 9 bases not matched to a gene; V was cut back by 6 bases and J by 0 bases. The CDR3 DNA sequence: TGCGCCAGCAAAACGGCTACAGGGGACTCCTACGAGCAGTACTTC. It encodes CASKTATGDSYEQYF. The whole variable domain, remainder taken from reference TRBV5-1 and TRBJ2-7, is KAGVTQTPRYLIKTRGQQVTLSCSPISGHRSVSWYQQTPGQGLQFLFEYFSETQRNKGNFPGRFSGRQFSNSRSEMNVSTLELGDSALYLCASKTATGDSYEQYFGPGTRLTVT.

This rearrangement joins TRBV5-1 to TRBJ1-2; D perhaps matches TRBD1 (5 bases). Germline V CDR1 and CDR2: SGHRS, YFSETQ. This CDR3 spans 15 amino acids. V was pared by 4 bases and J by 6 bases, with 19 bases between. The DNA of the CDR3 is TGCGCCAGCAGCCCTAATTTAGCAGGGAAGGATGGCTACACCTTC. Translating it yields CASSPNLAGKDGYTF.

A few counts support this clone. The rearrangement links TRBV9 to TRBJ2-2; 11 bases fit TRBD2. CDR3 length: 14 amino acids. Trimming took 4 bases from V and 5 from J; bases not matched to a gene: 1. CDR1 SGDLS and CDR2 YYNGEE come from the germline V gene. CDR3 nucleotides: TGTGCCAGCAGCTCTAGCGGGGGGACCGGGGAGCTGTTTTTT. Translating gives CASSSSGGTGELFF.

The chain recombines TRBV19 with TRBJ2-1, with 12 bases identical to TRBD2. Trimming at V came to 6 bases and at J to 6 bases, leaving 3 bases not matched to a gene. Looked up from germline, CDR1 is LNHDA and CDR2 is SQIVND (reference sequence). The CDR3 is 14 amino acids. CDR3 DNA: TGTGCCAGTAGCAGGACTAGCGGGGCCAATGAGCAGTTCTTC. This codes for CASSRTSGANEQFF.

V usage is TRBV7-8 and J usage is TRBJ1-5; tentative D call: TRBD1 (5 bases). Trimming stripped 1 base from V and 0 bases from J, with 10 bases between. The CDR3 sequence is 16 residues long. Germline loops: CDR1 SGHVS, CDR2 FQNEAQ. CDR3 sequence (DNA): TGTGCCAGCAGCTTAGTTCTGGGGGGTAGCAATCAGCCCCAGCATTTT. Amino acids: CASSLVLGGSNQPQHF.

The chain has TRBV6-1 and TRBJ2-3; the match to TRBD2 covers 8 bases. The CDR3 has 15 amino acids. Germline V gene data show CDR1 as MNHNS and CDR2 as SASEGT. J was trimmed by 6 bases and V by 5 bases; bases with no gene match: 10. The CDR3 here is CASSSRGGEDDTQYF. The CDR3 coding sequence is TGTGCCAGCAGTAGTCGGGGGGGCGAAGACGATACGCAGTATTTT.

V usage is TRBV6-1 and J usage is TRBJ2-3, with no clear D. The CDR3 has 15 residues. The V end lost 6 bases, the J end lost 2 bases, and 15 bases lay between the germline ends. The germline gives CDR1 MNHNS, CDR2 SASEGT. The CDR3 DNA reads TGTGCCAGCAGACGAAGGAGCGAACACACAGATACGCAGTATTTT. Residues: CASRRRSEHTDTQYF.

The CDR3 DNA sequence: TGCAGTGCTTATAGCGGGACCGAGCAGTTCTTC. Its protein product is CSAYSGTEQFF. The chain carries TRBV20-1 and TRBJ2-1; TRBD2 aligns across 8 bases. After removal of 5 bases from V and 10 bases from J, the junction contained 4 bases not matched to a gene. Germline lookup yields CDR1 DFQATT and CDR2 SNEGSKA (reference sequence). The CDR3 covers 11 residues.

This clone was picked up one time. The genes are TRBV4-3 and TRBJ2-3; maybe TRBD2 (6 bases). The ends were cut back, 4 bases at V and 0 bases at J, with 14 bases in the middle. Germline values: CDR1 LGHNA, CDR2 YSLEER. The CDR3 has 16 residues. CDR3 DNA: TGCGCCAGCAGCCGCAGCGGCGGGGCCAGCACAGATACGCAGTATTTT. This encodes CASSRSGGASTDTQYF.

The chain recombines TRBV28 with TRBJ1-4; D possibly corresponds to TRBD1 (6 bases). CDR1 and CDR2 (germline): MDHEN, SYDVKM. This CDR3 has 15 amino acids. The ends were cut back, 6 bases at V and 5 bases at J, with 16 bases in the middle. The CDR3 region is CASSPPPTGNEKLFF. DNA for the CDR3: TGTGCCAGCAGCCCGCCCCCCACAGGGAATGAAAAACTGTTTTTT. Full variable domain (rest looked up from reference TRBV28 and TRBJ1-4): DVKVTQSSRYLVKRTGEKVFLECVQDMDHENMFWYRQDPGLGLRLIYFSYDVKMKEKGDIPEGYSVSREKKERFSLILESASTNQTSMYLCASSPPPTGNEKLFFGSGTQLSVL.

The sample holds a few counts of this clone. The chain has TRBV30 and TRBJ1-4; the D is unclear. CDR1 is GTSNPN and CDR2 is SVGIG in the germline V gene (reference sequence). Between the trimmed V and J ends, which lost 2 bases and 3 bases, there was a span of 10 bases. CDR3 length: 14 amino acids. In DNA, the CDR3 is TGTGCCTGGAGTATAAATCTCGCTAATGAAAAACTGTTTTTT. Its translation: CAWSINLANEKLFF.

This chain joins TRBV5-1 and TRBJ2-3; 11 bases match TRBD2. Germline V gene data show CDR1 as SGHRS and CDR2 as YFSETQ. The CDR3 contains 15 residues. Trimming took 1 base from V and 6 from J; bases not matched to a gene: 4. CDR3 coding DNA: TGCGCCAGCAGCTTGACTAGCGGGGGCATTGATACGCAGTATTTT. This sequence encodes CASSLTSGGIDTQYF.

The chain links TRBV28 to TRBJ2-5, with 8 positions matching TRBD1. The CDR3 extends over 16 amino acids. Trimming cost V 9 bases and J 4 bases; bases outside gene matches: 16. Germline V gene sequence: CDR1 MDHEN, CDR2 SYDVKM. CDR3 residues: CASTTGDYFSGETQYF. CDR3 in DNA: TGTGCCAGTACGACAGGGGATTATTTCTCGGGAGAGACCCAGTACTTC.

V usage is TRBV29-1 and J usage is TRBJ2-1, with a tentative D call TRBD1 (5 bases). Per the germline V gene, CDR1 is SQVTM and CDR2 is ANQGSEA. V lost 3 bases, J lost 1 base, and 13 bases lay in between. The CDR3 runs to 15 residues. CDR3 loop: CSVDKGQGSYNEQFF. CDR3 DNA: TGCAGCGTTGATAAGGGGCAGGGATCCTACAATGAGCAGTTCTTC.

The chain joins TRBV28 to TRBJ2-7; tentative D call: TRBD2 (6 bases). The CDR3 loop spans 17 amino acids. Trimming stripped 1 base from V and 3 bases from J, with 19 bases between. Germline V gene data show CDR1 as MDHEN and CDR2 as SYDVKM. CDR3 nucleotides: TGTGCCAGCAGTTTATCCGGCCGGGGGAGAGGGAGCTACGAGCAGTACTTC. Protein sequence: CASSLSGRGRGSYEQYF.

This clone was detected only a few times. J is TRBJ1-2 and V is TRBV5-6; the D is unclear. Trimming took 1 base from V and 8 from J, leaving 12 bases between them. CDR1 and CDR2 (germline): SGHDT, YYEEEE. CDR3 size: 13 residues. CDR3 sequence reads: CASSLTAPRGYTF. The CDR3 DNA follows: TGTGCCAGCAGCTTGACAGCTCCAAGAGGCTACACCTTC.

The chain carries TRBV28 and TRBJ2-7; 9 bases are shared with TRBD1. The CDR3 is made up of 16 amino acids. The V gene's germline CDR1 is MDHEN and CDR2 SYDVKM. The ends lost 7 bases at V and 8 bases at J; junction bases unmatched: 18. CDR3 residues: CASIGTPRDREKKQYF. The CDR3 DNA reads TGTGCCAGCATCGGTACACCCCGGGACAGGGAGAAAAAGCAGTACTTC. Combining the CDR3 with reference TRBV28 and TRBJ2-7 gives the whole variable domain DVKVTQSSRYLVKRTGEKVFLECVQDMDHENMFWYRQDPGLGLRLIYFSYDVKMKEKGDIPEGYSVSREKKERFSLILESASTNQTSMYLCASIGTPRDREKKQYFGPGTRLTVT.